These T cell receptor beta chains were read from a single sample in a study of OX40 agonist ivuxolimab in advanced cancers. TCRdb keeps only in-frame clones here, not all; method: immunoSEQ multiplex PCR. The sample comprises roughly 74,000 clones, roughly 94% of which are singletons, and around 21% rests with the top ten. This material consisted of CD4+ or CD8+ T cells sorted from blood, taken in a trial of the OX40 agonist ivuxolimab. Every receptor here comes from an adult with an advanced solid tumor such as melanoma, head and neck, liver or kidney cancer. Both conserved end residues are part of each CDR3. Fields, in order: CDR3 protein, D gene, V gene, J gene. D genes are given only for firm matches.

CASSQDRAANYGYTF	NA	TRBV4-3	TRBJ1-2
CASRRGTDTQYF	NA	TRBV27	TRBJ2-3
CASSRGRDYTF	NA	TRBV4-1	TRBJ1-2
CASSLGAGETQYF	NA	TRBV7-7	TRBJ2-5
CATSRVVAGHHEQYF	NA	TRBV15	TRBJ2-7
CASSNNLAGGLYEQYF	TRBD2	TRBV19	TRBJ2-7
CASSPGWGNTEAFF	NA	TRBV6-5	TRBJ1-1
CASSGGMRGTEQFF	NA	TRBV9	TRBJ2-1
CTSRLNLKNSQISNEQFF	NA	TRBV1	TRBJ2-1
CSAGRPHEAFF	NA	TRBV20-1	TRBJ1-1
CASSAGGGSSYEQYF	NA	TRBV9	TRBJ2-7
CASSYAGGTEQFF	TRBD2	TRBV6-5	TRBJ2-1
CASSLWTGASTDTQYF	TRBD1	TRBV28	TRBJ2-3
CASSYSVQGAEYF	TRBD1	TRBV6-5	TRBJ2-7
CASWEGKSTDTQYF	NA	TRBV28	TRBJ2-3
CASSLSRGGGTEAFF	NA	TRBV19	TRBJ1-1
CASSELGQGLGYTF	NA	TRBV25-1	TRBJ1-2
CASSLSGPVEETQYF	NA	TRBV13	TRBJ2-5
CASSLPGSDEQYF	NA	TRBV5-1	TRBJ2-7
CASSVAGGDETQYF	TRBD2	TRBV9	TRBJ2-5
CASSLDKGHHYGYTF	NA	TRBV5-4	TRBJ1-2
CASSQEGRGTDTQYF	NA	TRBV4-3	TRBJ2-3
CASSTLDSYGYTF	NA	TRBV27	TRBJ1-2
CASSVEWSSYEQYF	NA	TRBV9	TRBJ2-7
CASTGYSPWDRRGYEQYF	TRBD1	TRBV27	TRBJ2-7
CATSREWSSNQPQHF	NA	TRBV19	TRBJ1-5
CATSRGSVGTSRAYNEQFF	TRBD2	TRBV15	TRBJ2-1
CASSLSPRIEQFF	NA	TRBV27	TRBJ2-1
CAISPGSTYEQYF	NA	TRBV10-3	TRBJ2-7
CASSLRGGGNQPQHF	NA	TRBV28	TRBJ1-5
CASSKQGHMTSNYNEQFF	NA	TRBV19	TRBJ2-1
CATQLDLGEQFF	NA	TRBV28	TRBJ2-1
CASSVDIGSIYEQYF	NA	TRBV9	TRBJ2-7
CASSPSGQQETQYF	TRBD1	TRBV27	TRBJ2-5
CASSFPHFYENTEAFF	NA	TRBV6-5	TRBJ1-1
CASSGQAKNIQYF	NA	TRBV9	TRBJ2-4
CASSIPRQYTGELFF	NA	TRBV19	TRBJ2-2
CASSERAAYNEQFF	NA	TRBV7-9	TRBJ2-1
CASSPVGTSGYNEQFF	TRBD2	TRBV5-5	TRBJ2-1
CASSQGVYEQYF	NA	TRBV14	TRBJ2-7
CASSLPPLGIEAFF	NA	TRBV28	TRBJ1-1
CASSPEGNYGYTF	NA	TRBV27	TRBJ1-2
CASSQGTSYEQYF	NA	TRBV4-1	TRBJ2-7
CASSPTGPGDLLMPEAFF	NA	TRBV7-2	TRBJ1-1
CASSFGGGSTDTQYF	TRBD2	TRBV27	TRBJ2-3
CASILPTEAFF	NA	TRBV19	TRBJ1-1
CASSQGPAATYNEQFF	NA	TRBV4-1	TRBJ2-1
CASSHGGQGTYYEQYF	TRBD1	TRBV19	TRBJ2-7
CASSWADNTEAFF	NA	TRBV19	TRBJ1-1
CASSLSHLRDSPYGYTF	TRBD1	TRBV27	TRBJ1-2